This record looks at one TCR beta chain sequence and its context. This sample was included in a study of T cell clusters in autoimmune cytopenias. This CDR3 has 19 amino acids. Germline CDR1 reads SGHDT; CDR2 reads YYEEEE. TRB amplification used 250 ng of peripheral blood genomic DNA. TRB was amplified by touch-down multiplex PCR, primer pools A and B combined. No DNA is given; TCRdb re-called the multiplex PCR reads and lists each CDR3 protein once. The sample's table shows more than 9,000 distinct CDR3 sequences. This same sample was also part of a study on T cell repertoires in aging, cancer and after chemotherapy.

The rearrangement joins TRBV5-6 to TRBJ1-1. The TCR sequence derives from a human donor in good health. What was sequenced was peripheral blood. CDR3 region: CASSFRYSGREVGNTEAFF.